This TCR beta chain came from a study of OX40 agonist ivuxolimab in advanced cancers. About the research overall: Six ivuxolimab dose levels, 0.01 to 10 mg/kg, were given intravenously every 2 weeks. Patients were 65% to 85% male with ages roughly 20 to 90, mean 60. Overall study results and limits: At doses 0.1 to 3.0 mg/kg, CD4+ and CD8+ clones expanded. Compared with others, partial responders at 0.1-3.0 mg/kg displayed clonal expansion among the lowest.

Data came from immunoSEQ multiplex PCR; TCRdb stores just in-frame clones and leaves some out. The data hold roughly 70,000 clones, with 75% to 90% observed a single time. Note on this clone: Its specificity is not known.

Deletions cut 3 bases from V and 5 bases from J, with 7 bases between. CDR3 length: 13 amino acids. CDR1 is SGHNT, CDR2 YENEEA, per germline. The sequence came from an adult with an advanced solid tumor such as melanoma, head and neck, liver or kidney cancer. Sequencing was performed on CD4+ or CD8+ T cells sorted from blood, taken in a trial of the OX40 agonist ivuxolimab. This chain uses TRBV11-3 with TRBJ2-2; D unresolved. The CDR3 reads CASSLSVTGELFF. CDR3 bases: TGTGCCAGCAGCTTGAGTGTAACCGGGGAGCTGTTTTTT.